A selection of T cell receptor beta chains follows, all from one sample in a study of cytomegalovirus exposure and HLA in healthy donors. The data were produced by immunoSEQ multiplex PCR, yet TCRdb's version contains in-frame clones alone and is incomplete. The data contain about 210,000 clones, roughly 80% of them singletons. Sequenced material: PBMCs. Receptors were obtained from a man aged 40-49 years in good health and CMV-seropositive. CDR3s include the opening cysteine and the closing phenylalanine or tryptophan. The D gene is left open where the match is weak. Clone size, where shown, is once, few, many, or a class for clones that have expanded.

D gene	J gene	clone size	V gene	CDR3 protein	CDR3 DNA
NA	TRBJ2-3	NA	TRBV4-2	CASSPTAGSADTQYF	TGTGCCAGCAGCCCCACGGCGGGAAGTGCAGATACGCAGTATTTT
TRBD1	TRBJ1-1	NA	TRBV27	CASSLTGGTEAFF	TGTGCCAGCAGCTTAACAGGGGGCACTGAAGCTTTCTTT
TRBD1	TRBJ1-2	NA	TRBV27	CASSPSWDRGLNYGYTF	TGTGCCAGCAGCCCGTCCTGGGACAGGGGTCTTAACTATGGCTACACCTTC
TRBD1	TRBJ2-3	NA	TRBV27	CASSLMGTGGRDTQYF	TGTGCCAGCAGTTTAATGGGGACAGGGGGCAGAGATACGCAGTATTTT
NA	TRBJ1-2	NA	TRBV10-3	CAISESLGDYGYTF	TGTGCCATCAGTGAGTCGTTAGGGGACTATGGCTACACCTTC
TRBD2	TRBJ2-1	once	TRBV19	CASTIQTSGYNEQFF	TGTGCCAGTACGATCCAAACTAGCGGCTACAATGAGCAGTTCTTC
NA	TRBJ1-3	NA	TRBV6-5	CASRSPGGGNTIYF	TGTGCCAGCAGATCCCCGGGGGGGGGAAACACCATATATTTT
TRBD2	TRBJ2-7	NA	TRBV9	CASSVEASGSLYEQYF	TGTGCCAGCAGCGTAGAGGCTAGCGGGAGTCTCTACGAGCAGTACTTC
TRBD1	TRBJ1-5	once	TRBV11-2	CASSSDRNQPQHF	TGTGCCAGCAGCTCGGACAGGAATCAGCCCCAGCATTTT
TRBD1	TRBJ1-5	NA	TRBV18	CASSPWTGSNQPQHF	TGTGCCAGCTCACCCTGGACAGGCTCTAATCAGCCCCAGCATTTT
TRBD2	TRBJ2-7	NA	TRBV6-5	CASRRTSGRANEQYF	TGTGCCAGCAGGAGGACTAGCGGGAGGGCCAACGAGCAGTACTTC
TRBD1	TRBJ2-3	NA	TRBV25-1	CASSAGQGFTDTQYF	TGTGCCAGCAGCGCCGGACAGGGGTTTACAGATACGCAGTATTTT
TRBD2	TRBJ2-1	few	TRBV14	CASSHLGASGGKNEQFF	TGTGCCAGCAGCCATCTCGGGGCCAGCGGGGGGAAAAATGAGCAGTTCTTC
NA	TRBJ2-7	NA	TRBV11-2	CASSLEGDLARPYEQYF	TGTGCCAGCAGCTTAGAGGGGGACTTAGCGCGGCCCTACGAGCAGTACTTC
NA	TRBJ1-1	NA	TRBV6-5	CASRSGQKNTEAFF	TGTGCCAGCAGGAGTGGACAGAAGAACACTGAAGCTTTCTTT
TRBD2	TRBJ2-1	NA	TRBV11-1	CASEREVHNEQFF	TGTGCCAGCGAGCGGGAGGTCCACAATGAGCAGTTCTTC
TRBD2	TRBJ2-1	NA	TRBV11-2	CASSFRLAGYNEQFF	TGTGCCAGCAGCTTTCGCCTAGCGGGCTACAATGAGCAGTTCTTC
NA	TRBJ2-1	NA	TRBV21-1	CASSKALGRLAGVVSYNEQFF	TGTGCCAGCAGCAAAGCGCTTGGTAGGCTAGCGGGAGTAGTCTCCTACAATGAGCAGTTCTTC
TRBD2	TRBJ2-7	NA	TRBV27	CASSLSKLAGGSSGYEQYF	TGTGCCAGCAGTTTATCCAAACTAGCGGGAGGCTCTAGCGGATACGAGCAGTACTTC
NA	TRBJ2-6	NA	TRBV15	CATSRGTSGANVLTF	TGTGCCACCAGCAGAGGTACTTCTGGGGCCAACGTCCTGACTTTC
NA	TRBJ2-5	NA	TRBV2	CASSEASTFTGEQYF	TGTGCCAGCAGTGAAGCGAGCACCTTTACGGGGGAGCAGTACTTC
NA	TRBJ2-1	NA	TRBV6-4	CASSPVLSSYNEQFF	TGTGCCAGCAGCCCCGTCCTGAGCTCCTACAATGAGCAGTTCTTC
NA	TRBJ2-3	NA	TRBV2	CASLAESTDTQYF	TGTGCCAGTTTAGCGGAAAGCACAGATACGCAGTATTTT
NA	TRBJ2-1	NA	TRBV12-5	CASGFRAEQFF	TGTGCTAGTGGTTTTCGAGCTGAGCAGTTCTTC
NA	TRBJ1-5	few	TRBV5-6	CASSYQGNQPQHF	TGTGCCAGCAGCTACCAGGGGAATCAGCCCCAGCATTTT
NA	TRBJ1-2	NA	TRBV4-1	CASSAGGFVSSGYTF	TGCGCCAGCAGCGCTGGGGGGTTTGTTAGTAGTGGCTACACCTTC
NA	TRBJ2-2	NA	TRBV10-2	CASGLNTGELFF	TGCGCCAGCGGGCTCAACACCGGGGAGCTGTTTTTT